What follows are 7 T cell receptor beta chains derived from one specimen sequenced in a study of blood T cell repertoires in COVID-19 (TCRdb year 2020). Library method: the immunoSEQ multiplex PCR assay. In TCRdb, the immuneACCESS table is reduced to in-frame sequences with V and J assigned. These tables do not hold every clone; where another copy was compared, an unresolved V gene accounts for under half, and the others remain unexplained. This sample has over 250,000 clones in its table, and roughly 85% of those were observed once. The top ten clones comprise roughly 4.6% of the sample. The sequenced sample was peripheral blood. All receptors come from a man in his forties or fifties with active or convalescent COVID-19.

The chain couples TRBV9 to TRBJ2-2; perhaps TRBD2 as D (6 bases). Trimming removed 3 bases from V and 5 bases from J, with 17 bases in between. CDR3 length equals 16 residues. Germline V gives CDR1 SGDLS, CDR2 YYNGEE. In DNA, the CDR3 is TGTGCCAGCAGCGGAGAGGGCGGGGAAATTACCGGGGAGCTGTTTTTT. It codes for CASSGEGGEITGELFF.

This chain connects TRBV30 to TRBJ2-7; D may be TRBD1 (6 bases). This CDR3 has 15 amino acids. The germline V and J ends were trimmed by 4 bases and 4 bases, with 20 bases remaining between them. CDR1 is GTSNPN and CDR2 is SVGIG in the germline V gene (reference sequence). CDR3 DNA sequence: TGTGCCTGGACAGGACAGCCACGGGGCCCGTACGAGCAGTACTTC. It translates to CAWTGQPRGPYEQYF.

CDR3 sequence (DNA): TGTGCCAGCAGCTTAGTGGTGGGGCTTCAGCCCCAGCATTTT. It yields the protein CASSLVVGLQPQHF. This rearrangement joins TRBV7-9 to TRBJ1-5; the D gene is possibly TRBD1 (5 bases). This CDR3 contains 14 residues. In germline, CDR1 is SEHNR, CDR2 FQNEAQ (reference sequence). Trimming left V 1 base short and J 6 bases short, with 10 bases between.

The genes are TRBV10-3 and TRBJ2-2; 9 bases fit TRBD1. In germline, CDR1 is ENHRY, CDR2 SYGVKD. This CDR3 region has 15 residues. The V and J ends lost 10 bases and 1 base, in that order; junction bases with no gene match: 7. CDR3 amino acids: CATDKDRGNTGELFF. The CDR3 bases are TGTGCCACAGACAAGGACAGGGGGAACACCGGGGAGCTGTTTTTT.

The chain has TRBV29-1 and TRBJ2-1; maybe TRBD2 (5 bases). Between the trimmed V and J ends, which lost 4 bases and 15 bases, there was a span of 19 bases. The CDR3 runs 12 residues. The germline V gene encodes CDR1 SQVTM and CDR2 ANQGSEA. This chain's CDR3 is CSVVFEGSLGFF. CDR3 nucleotide sequence: TGCAGCGTTGTATTCGAGGGCAGCCTAGGGTTCTTC.

This clone was seen a few times. The chain carries TRBV25-1 and TRBJ2-7; no definite D call. The CDR3 is made up of 12 amino acids. Trimming took 3 bases from V and 3 from J, leaving 6 bases between them. The germline V gene encodes CDR1 MGHDK and CDR2 SYGVNS. As DNA, the CDR3 is TGTGCCAGCAGTGAGGAGAGCTACGAGCAGTACTTC. Translating gives CASSEESYEQYF.

The rearrangement uses TRBV15 and TRBJ2-1; maybe TRBD2 (5 bases). The germline V gene encodes CDR1 LNHNV and CDR2 YYDKDF (reference sequence). Trimming removed 8 bases from V and 7 bases from J, with 12 bases in between. The CDR3 runs to 12 residues. CDR3 amino acids: CATRSRVNEQFF. The DNA of the CDR3 is TGTGCCACCCGTTCGAGGGTAAATGAGCAGTTCTTC. The whole variable domain, filled in from reference TRBV15 and TRBJ2-1, reads DAMVIQNPRYQVTQFGKPVTLSCSQTLNHNVMYWYQQKSSQAPKLLFHYYDKDFNNEADTPDNFQSRRPNTSFCFLDIRSPGLGDTAMYLCATRSRVNEQFFGPGTRLTVL.